Presented here are 5 T cell receptor beta chains from one specimen sequenced in a study of T cells after yellow fever vaccination. TCRdb recomputed calls from the 5' RACE reads with MiXCR, one row per CDR3 protein. The sample holds 250,000 to 300,000 distinct CDR3 sequences; 10% to 15% are singletons and the top ten take about 0.51%. The sequences come from CD4+ T cells sorted from PBMCs, collected 45 days after the yellow fever booster vaccination. Receptors were obtained from a man aged 30 to 39 who received the YFV17D yellow fever vaccine.

This clonotype was picked up a small number of times. The gene calls are TRBV10-3 and TRBJ2-3; D is uncertain. CDR1 and CDR2 (germline): ENHRY, SYGVKD. The CDR3 extends over 14 amino acids. V lost 6 bases, J lost 0 bases, and 10 bases lay in between. The CDR3 loop is CAIRGGTSTDTQYF. Here the CDR3 DNA reads TGTGCCATCAGGGGCGGCACTAGCACAGATACGCAGTATTTT.

In its sample, this clonotype was seen a few times. The chain recombines TRBV7-8 with TRBJ1-1; a possible D gene is TRBD1 (6 bases). This CDR3 is 14 amino acids long. Germline V CDR1 and CDR2: SGHVS, FQNEAQ. Trimming took off 5 bases at V and 1 base at J, with 11 bases between the two ends. CDR3 sequence (DNA): TGTGCCAGCAGCGGTTTGGGACAGAACACTGAAGCTTTCTTT. It yields the protein CASSGLGQNTEAFF.

The gene calls are TRBV7-9 and TRBJ1-2; 7 nucleotides align to TRBD1. CDR1 and CDR2 from the germline V gene are SEHNR and FQNEAQ (reference sequence). The CDR3 loop spans 15 amino acids. J gave up 1 base and V 5 bases, and 7 bases lay outside the gene matches. The CDR3 DNA follows: TGTGCCAGCAGCCCGGGACAGAATTTTAACTATGGCTACACCTTC. Residues: CASSPGQNFNYGYTF.

The chain carries TRBV7-3 and TRBJ2-1, with D perhaps matching TRBD2 (6 bases). CDR1 SGHTA and CDR2 FQGTGA come from the germline V gene. The CDR3 runs 12 residues. Trimming left V 0 bases short and J 11 bases short, with 8 bases between. CDR3 loop: CASSLTSGQQFF. DNA of the CDR3: TGTGCCAGCAGCTTAACTAGCGGTCAGCAGTTCTTC.

This chain links TRBV30 with TRBJ2-7; 8 positions match TRBD1. Germline V gene sequence: CDR1 GTSNPN, CDR2 SVGIG (reference sequence). CDR3 length equals 15 residues. Germline trimming cut 0 bases from V and 4 bases from J; bases unmatched to any gene: 8. The CDR3 DNA follows: TGTGCCTGGAGTGTACTGGGACAGGAGACGTACGAGCAGTACTTC. This sequence encodes CAWSVLGQETYEQYF.